Listed below are T cell receptor beta chains from one sample, sequenced in a study of CD8+ T cells in alopecia areata. This table comes from immunoSEQ multiplex PCR, and its TCRdb copy is limited to in-frame clones, with some not included. Here the sample spans about 190,000 clones, under 60% being singletons. This sample comprised CD8+ T cells sorted from blood, obtained at week 24, from a patient treated with tofacitinib. The receptors stem from a human donor with alopecia areata. Each CDR3 is given with its conserved first and last residue. The D gene is left open where the match is weak. Expanded clones get a size class; other rows say once, few or many, or leave the size out.

d_call j_call clone_size v_call cdr3_aa cdr3_nt
- TRBJ1-1 few TRBV21-1 CASSKVYIALSTEAFF TGTGCCAGCAGCAAAGTGTACATCGCCCTGAGTACTGAAGCTTTCTTT
- TRBJ1-4 - TRBV25-1 CASSEYWGTNEKLFF TGTGCCAGCAGTGAATATTGGGGGACTAATGAAAAACTGTTTTTT
- TRBJ1-5 few TRBV25-1 CASSGGQISNQPQHF TGTGCCAGCAGTGGGGGACAAATTAGCAATCAGCCCCAGCATTTT
- TRBJ2-5 - TRBV7-9 CASSFPGQQETQYF TGTGCCAGCAGCTTCCCTGGGCAGCAAGAGACCCAGTACTTC
TRBD1 TRBJ1-3 - TRBV15 CATSSPTGDLGNTIYF TGTGCCACCAGCAGCCCGACAGGGGACTTAGGAAACACCATATATTTT
TRBD1 TRBJ2-2 few TRBV12-5 CASGRQGTGELFF TGTGCTAGTGGACGACAGGGAACCGGGGAGCTGTTTTTT
- TRBJ2-2 - TRBV9 CASSVAAGTGELFF TGTGCCAGCAGCGTAGCGGCAGGGACCGGGGAGCTGTTTTTT
- TRBJ2-6 - TRBV9 CASSSGSSGANVLTF TGTGCCAGCAGCTCAGGCAGCTCTGGGGCCAACGTCCTGACTTTC
- TRBJ1-3 - TRBV2 CASSDPERGFGNTIYF TGTGCCAGCAGTGATCCGGAGAGGGGTTTTGGAAACACCATATATTTT
- TRBJ2-3 few TRBV11-2 CASSFRLGGTDTQYF TGTGCCAGCAGCTTCAGACTAGGGGGGACAGATACGCAGTATTTT
TRBD1 TRBJ1-1 - TRBV4-1 CASSQGQGATEAFF TGCGCCAGCAGCCAGGGACAGGGTGCCACTGAAGCTTTCTTT
- TRBJ1-2 - TRBV5-1 CASSFTSQGGYGYTF TGCGCCAGCAGCTTTACCAGTCAGGGAGGCTATGGCTACACCTTC
- TRBJ2-3 - TRBV6-4 CASSEPAGAITDTQYF TGTGCCAGCAGTGAGCCCGCGGGGGCGATCACAGATACGCAGTATTTT
- TRBJ1-4 - TRBV30 CAWKTTEKLFF TGTGCCTGGAAGACGACAGAAAAACTGTTTTTT
- TRBJ2-7 - TRBV2 CASTPAGLATYEQYF TGTGCCAGCACCCCGGCCGGTCTGGCGACCTACGAGCAGTACTTC
- TRBJ2-2 few TRBV29-1 CSVAGGPLNTGELFF TGCAGCGTTGCCGGGGGGCCTCTAAACACCGGGGAGCTGTTTTTT
TRBD1 TRBJ1-2 - TRBV15 CATSRPSGGGYTF TGTGCCACCAGCAGACCGTCAGGGGGCGGCTACACCTTC
- TRBJ1-1 - TRBV27 CASSLSPPGNTEAFF TGTGCCAGCAGTTTATCCCCTCCGGGAAACACTGAAGCTTTCTTT
- TRBJ1-1 few TRBV9 CASSGRTAFF TGTGCCAGCAGCGGACGTACGGCTTTCTTT
- TRBJ2-2 few TRBV7-8 CASSLAAGNTGELFF TGTGCCAGCAGCTTAGCAGCGGGGAACACCGGGGAGCTGTTTTTT
TRBD1 TRBJ1-2 - TRBV13 CASSITQGADYGYTF TGTGCCAGCAGCATAACACAGGGGGCGGACTATGGCTACACCTTC
- TRBJ1-5 - TRBV28 CASSFPSRSFNQPQHF TGTGCCAGCAGTTTCCCCTCCAGGTCCTTCAATCAGCCCCAGCATTTT
- TRBJ1-1 - TRBV6-5 CASSYGMNTEAFF TGTGCCAGCAGTTACGGCATGAACACTGAAGCTTTCTTT
- TRBJ2-3 - TRBV13 CASSLGRSGTDTQYF TGTGCCAGCAGCTTAGGCCGATCAGGCACAGATACGCAGTATTTT
- TRBJ1-1 - TRBV5-1 CASSLGHENTEAFF TGCGCCAGCAGCTTGGGACACGAGAACACTGAAGCTTTCTTT
- TRBJ1-2 - TRBV11-2 CASSLDNYGYTF TGTGCCAGCAGCTTAGATAACTATGGCTACACCTTC
- TRBJ1-5 - TRBV2 CASSDYASNQPQHF TGTGCCAGCAGTGATTACGCCAGCAATCAGCCCCAGCATTTT
TRBD1 TRBJ1-1 - TRBV5-1 CASSLNGQVNTEAFF TGCGCCAGCAGCCTGAACGGACAGGTGAACACTGAAGCTTTCTTT
- TRBJ2-7 few TRBV6-5 CASSYDSAAEQYF TGTGCCAGCAGTTATGACAGCGCGGCCGAGCAGTACTTC
- TRBJ1-5 once TRBV30 CAWSFGGNQPQHF TGTGCCTGGAGTTTCGGGGGCAATCAGCCCCAGCATTTT
TRBD1 TRBJ1-1 - TRBV5-1 CASAGDRLNTEAFF TGCGCCAGCGCCGGGGACAGATTGAACACTGAAGCTTTCTTT
- TRBJ2-7 - TRBV20-1 CSASKGYEQYF TGCAGTGCTAGTAAGGGCTACGAGCAGTACTTC
- TRBJ1-1 - TRBV5-6 CASSSPTHNTEAFF TGTGCCAGCAGCTCCCCTACACATAACACTGAAGCTTTCTTT
- TRBJ2-1 - TRBV25-1 CASSDSGEEQFF TGTGCCAGCAGTGACTCGGGGGAAGAGCAGTTCTTC
TRBD2 TRBJ2-1 - TRBV7-8 CASSRTSGEYNEQFF TGTGCCAGCAGCAGGACTAGCGGGGAGTACAATGAGCAGTTCTTC
- TRBJ2-1 - TRBV27 CASSLSSWNEQFF TGTGCCAGCAGTTTATCTTCGTGGAATGAGCAGTTCTTC
- TRBJ1-4 - TRBV11-2 CASSSKYPTNEKLFF TGTGCCAGCAGCTCCAAATATCCAACTAATGAAAAACTGTTTTTT
- TRBJ1-1 few TRBV6-5 CASYLGGNTEAFF TGTGCCAGCTATTTAGGTGGGAACACTGAAGCTTTCTTT
- TRBJ1-5 - TRBV27 CASSLSARNQPQHF TGTGCCAGCAGTTTATCAGCCAGGAATCAGCCCCAGCATTTT
TRBD2 TRBJ2-3 - TRBV2 CASSESSGGHTDTQYF TGTGCCAGCAGTGAATCTAGCGGGGGCCACACAGATACGCAGTATTTT
- TRBJ2-7 - TRBV19 CASSMGGGYEQYF TGTGCCAGTAGTATGGGAGGGGGATACGAGCAGTACTTC
- TRBJ1-2 few TRBV30 CAWRGTPYGYTF TGTGCCTGGAGGGGTACACCCTATGGCTACACCTTC
TRBD1 TRBJ1-5 - TRBV4-1 CASSLGTGWGQPQHF TGCGCCAGCAGCCTCGGGACAGGGTGGGGTCAGCCCCAGCATTTT
- TRBJ1-2 - TRBV28 CASSLAGWVYYGYTF TGTGCCAGCAGTTTGGCAGGTTGGGTGTACTATGGCTACACCTTC
TRBD1 TRBJ1-2 few TRBV5-1 CASSLRTGRYGYTF TGCGCCAGCAGCTTAAGGACAGGGCGCTATGGCTACACCTTC
- TRBJ2-7 - TRBV9 CASSVGESSYEQYF TGTGCCAGCAGCGTAGGTGAGAGCTCCTACGAGCAGTACTTC
- TRBJ2-7 - TRBV7-9 CASSLDNTYEQYF TGTGCCAGCAGCTTAGACAACACCTACGAGCAGTACTTC
- TRBJ2-3 few TRBV4-2 CASSQDWTDLTDTQYF TGTGCCAGCAGCCAAGATTGGACGGACCTCACAGATACGCAGTATTTT
- TRBJ1-2 - TRBV2 CASSEAFRILRDYGYTF TGTGCCAGCAGTGAAGCGTTTCGGATTCTCAGAGACTATGGCTACACCTTC
TRBD2 TRBJ2-3 few TRBV7-9 CASSPPGGDTQYF TGTGCCAGCAGCCCCCCGGGGGGAGATACGCAGTATTTT
TRBD2 TRBJ2-3 - TRBV4-1 CASSRLAGGPDTQYF TGCGCCAGCAGTCGACTAGCGGGGGGGCCAGATACGCAGTATTTT
- TRBJ1-1 once TRBV14 CASSPSREEGPHTEAFF TGTGCCAGCAGCCCCAGCCGTGAAGAGGGGCCTCACACTGAAGCTTTCTTT
- TRBJ2-7 - TRBV29-1 CSAYHPRFNEQYF TGCAGCGCCTACCACCCCCGTTTCAACGAGCAGTACTTC
- TRBJ1-1 - TRBV30 CAWSFGTEAFF TGTGCCTGGAGCTTCGGGACTGAAGCTTTCTTT